This T cell receptor beta chain was captured in a study of cytomegalovirus exposure and HLA in healthy donors. Across the study: Early release data held 85 million or so unique TCRs from HLA-typed donors. Study-level findings and limits: HLA alleles showed associations with about 17,000 TCR beta sequences in a later analysis, at a 0.05 false discovery rate. When analyzed later, a missense DCLRE1C variant was found to be linked to TCR beta V- and J-gene trimming. It has been reported that TCR beta sequences accurately predicted the HLA-A and HLA-B alleles of most subjects.

Primers for the PCR totalled 60 Vbeta and 13 Jbeta. Sequencing used immunoSEQ multiplex PCR; TCRdb keeps in-frame clones, though not all of them. The sample consists of around 100,000 clones, less than 80% of them appearing once. In regard to this clone: Its specificity is not known.

Sequencing input: PBMCs. The TCR was taken from a woman aged 25 to 45 in good health and CMV-seronegative.

The CDR3: CASSEEGGINEKLFF. CDR3 coding DNA: TGTGCCAGCAGCGAAGAAGGGGGAATTAATGAAAAACTGTTTTTT. This chain links TRBV9 with TRBJ1-4; possibly TRBD1 for D (6 bases). CDR3 size: 15 residues. Germline V gene lookup returns CDR1 SGDLS and CDR2 YYNGEE. Deletions cut 3 bases from V and 4 bases from J, with 13 bases between. Filled out from reference TRBV9 and TRBJ1-4, the complete variable domain reads DSGVTQTPKHLITATGQRVTLRCSPRSGDLSVYWYQQSLDQGLQFLIQYYNGEERAKGNILERFSAQQFPDLHSELNLSSLELGDSALYFCASSEEGGINEKLFFGSGTQLSVL.